The 15 T cell receptor beta chains given below trace back to one sample, sequenced in a study of cytomegalovirus exposure and HLA in healthy donors. In the PCR, 60 Vbeta and 13 Jbeta primers were used. Libraries were prepared by immunoSEQ multiplex PCR; TCRdb keeps only in-frame clonotypes and omits some of them. The sample consists of 150,000 to 200,000 clones, around 82% of them appearing once. Material for sequencing was PBMCs. The receptor source for this set is a man between 18 and 35 years old in good health and CMV-seronegative.

The table lists this clone with a count of one. This sequence joins TRBV5-1 and TRBJ2-7, with D possibly being TRBD2 (6 bases). Trimming stripped 6 bases from V and 3 bases from J, with 13 bases between. The length of the CDR3 is 13 residues. Germline CDR1 SGHRS, CDR2 YFSETQ. Here the CDR3 DNA reads TGCGCCAGCATTCCCGGGAGACTCTACGAGCAGTACTTC. Translating gives CASIPGRLYEQYF.

The rearrangement uses TRBV7-3 and TRBJ2-1, with D tentatively TRBD2 (6 bases). There are 16 residues in the CDR3. Germline-derived CDR1 and CDR2 are SGHTA and FQGTGA. V lost 8 bases to trimming and J lost 4 bases, with 21 bases between them. Here the CDR3 DNA reads TGTGCCAGCGCCAGAGATCGAGCGGGTAAATACAATGAGCAGTTCTTC. It codes for CASARDRAGKYNEQFF.

The rearrangement links TRBV11-2 to TRBJ2-1, with a possible D match to TRBD1 (5 bases). Trimming removed 3 bases from V and 6 bases from J, with 15 bases in between. The V gene's germline CDR1 is SGHAT and CDR2 FQNNGV. The CDR3 runs 15 residues. Here the CDR3 reads CASSFGWGSLNEQFF. For the CDR3, the DNA is TGTGCCAGCAGCTTCGGCTGGGGCAGTCTCAATGAGCAGTTCTTC.

A single count supports this clone. The chain's CDR3 is CASSPVGSGRFVNEQFF. As DNA, the CDR3 is TGTGCCAGCAGCCCGGTAGGGAGCGGGAGGTTTGTCAATGAGCAGTTCTTC. The chain joins TRBV7-3 to TRBJ2-1; TRBD2 matches 9 bases. Germline V gene data show CDR1 as SGHTA and CDR2 as FQGTGA. The V segment lost 5 bases and the J segment 6 bases; nucleotides outside the gene matches: 14. The CDR3 consists of 17 residues.

The rearrangement joins TRBV6-1 to TRBJ1-2; 8 bases match TRBD1. Germline CDR1 reads MNHNS; CDR2 reads SASEGT. V shed 5 bases, J shed 3 bases, and the junction held 5 bases outside the gene matches. The CDR3 loop spans 14 amino acids. The CDR3 DNA reads as TGTGCCAGCAGTACGGACAGGGCCGACTATGGCTACACCTTC. Translating it yields CASSTDRADYGYTF.

The genes are TRBV9 and TRBJ2-7; 10 nucleotides line up with TRBD2. The CDR3 covers 14 residues. Germline V gene data show CDR1 as SGDLS and CDR2 as YYNGEE. J was trimmed by 3 bases and V by 0 bases; bases with no gene match: 0. For the CDR3, the DNA is TGTGCCAGCAGCGTAGCTAGCGGGAGCTACGAGCAGTACTTC. Amino acids: CASSVASGSYEQYF.

This clone was detected a few times. This chain connects TRBV2 to TRBJ2-7, with 7 bases identical to TRBD1. Per the germline V gene, CDR1 is SNHLY and CDR2 is FYNNEI. This CDR3 has 13 amino acids. The trim removed 3 bases at V and 6 bases at J, leaving 5 bases unmatched. The CDR3 DNA reads TGTGCCAGCAGTGAGGAACAGGGGTTCGAGCAGTACTTC. Translated: CASSEEQGFEQYF.

The chain recombines TRBV19 with TRBJ2-7; the D gene is possibly TRBD2 (7 bases). The germline gives CDR1 LNHDA, CDR2 SQIVND (reference sequence). V lost 5 bases and J 1 base, leaving 15 bases between the germline ends. CDR3 length equals 15 residues. The CDR3 DNA sequence: TGTGCCAGTAGTCCTCAGGGGAGGGTTTCCTACGAGCAGTACTTC. This gives the protein CASSPQGRVSYEQYF. Full variable domain (outside the CDR3, taken from reference TRBV19 and TRBJ2-7): DGGITQSPKYLFRKEGQNVTLSCEQNLNHDAMYWYRQDPGQGLRLIYYSQIVNDFQKGDIAEGYSVSREKKESFPLTVTSAQKNPTAFYLCASSPQGRVSYEQYFGPGTRLTVT.

This chain joins TRBV30 and TRBJ1-1, with D unresolved. CDR3 length: 10 amino acids. The V gene lost 4 bases and the J gene lost 8 bases, with 8 bases spanning the gap. Germline V CDR1 and CDR2: GTSNPN, SVGIG (reference sequence). The CDR3 region has the DNA TGTGCCTGGATGAGGCAGGAAGCTTTCTTT. It codes for CAWMRQEAFF.

The rearrangement uses TRBV9 and TRBJ1-1; TRBD1 agrees at 8 bases. CDR3 length: 16 amino acids. The trim removed 1 base at V and 2 bases at J, leaving 7 bases unmatched. CDR1 SGDLS and CDR2 YYNGEE come from the germline V gene. The CDR3, as DNA: TGTGCCAGCAGCGTATCCGGGACAGGACGAAACACTGAAGCTTTCTTT. This sequence encodes CASSVSGTGRNTEAFF.

The chain recombines TRBV5-1 with TRBJ2-5; 9 bases agree with TRBD2. The CDR3 is 17 residues long. Germline V gene data show CDR1 as SGHRS and CDR2 as YFSETQ. Germline trimming cut 1 base from V and 2 bases from J; bases unmatched to any gene: 9. The DNA of the CDR3 is TGCGCCAGCAGCTTGCCCCCGATTGCGGGGGGGCAAGAGACCCAGTACTTC. Its protein product is CASSLPPIAGGQETQYF.

V gene TRBV2 combines with J gene TRBJ2-2; D is possibly TRBD2 (5 bases). V was shortened by 6 bases and J by 2 bases, with 16 bases between the two germline ends. The CDR3 runs 16 residues. CDR1 and CDR2 from the germline V gene are SNHLY and FYNNEI. CDR3 coding DNA: TGTGCCAGCAGATCACGGGGTAACGAAAACACCGGGGAGCTGTTTTTT. Protein product: CASRSRGNENTGELFF.

The chain has TRBV27 and TRBJ1-1, with 10 bases aligning to TRBD1. Trimming cost V 8 bases and J 6 bases; bases outside gene matches: 9. Germline CDR1 MNHEY, CDR2 SMNVEV (reference sequence). This CDR3 spans 14 amino acids. For the CDR3, the DNA is TGTGCCAGCGGAGAGGACAGGGGGACCGCTGAAGCTTTCTTT. Its protein product is CASGEDRGTAEAFF.

The rearrangement joins TRBV27 to TRBJ2-5; D perhaps matches TRBD2 (5 bases). The J call may not be correct, given that the DNA end is closer to TRBJ2-7. This CDR3 is built from 15 residues. Germline V gene data show CDR1 as MNHEY and CDR2 as SMNVEV (reference sequence). CDR3 loop: CASSLKTGLNYEQYF. The CDR3 DNA reads TGTGCCAGCAGTTTAAAGACCGGACTTAACTACGAGCAGTACTTC.

CDR3 sequence: CASGRVGVGNTIYF. The CDR3 nucleotides read TGTGCTAGTGGTCGGGTGGGAGTTGGAAACACCATATATTTT. V gene TRBV12-5 combines with J gene TRBJ1-3; D is uncertain. Germline V lookup: CDR1 LGHNT, CDR2 FRNRAP. The CDR3 covers 14 residues. The V end lost 5 bases, the J end lost 3 bases, and 11 bases lay between the germline ends. The variable domain in full, completed from reference TRBV12-5 and TRBJ1-3, reads DARVTQTPRHKVTEMGQEVTMRCQPILGHNTVFWYRQTMMQGLELLAYFRNRAPLDDSGMPKDRFSAEMPDATLATLKIQPSEPRDSAVYFCASGRVGVGNTIYFGEGSWLTVV.